This T cell receptor beta chain came from a study of monozygotic twins with inflammatory bowel disease. The germline CDR1 and CDR2 sequences are SQVTM and ANQGSEA. The CDR3 is 12 amino acids. Each CDR3 protein gets one entry in TCRdb, which reprocessed the 5' RACE reads and gives no DNA. This table lists approximately 330,000 distinct CDR3 sequences. The template was total RNA from whole blood, with no T cell sorting. The sample taken for sequencing was blood. The sequence derives from a human donor with ulcerative colitis or Crohn's disease, or a healthy co-twin of an affected twin (not recorded which). V gene TRBV29-1 combines with J gene TRBJ2-2. The CDR3 region is CSVEGGYGELFF.